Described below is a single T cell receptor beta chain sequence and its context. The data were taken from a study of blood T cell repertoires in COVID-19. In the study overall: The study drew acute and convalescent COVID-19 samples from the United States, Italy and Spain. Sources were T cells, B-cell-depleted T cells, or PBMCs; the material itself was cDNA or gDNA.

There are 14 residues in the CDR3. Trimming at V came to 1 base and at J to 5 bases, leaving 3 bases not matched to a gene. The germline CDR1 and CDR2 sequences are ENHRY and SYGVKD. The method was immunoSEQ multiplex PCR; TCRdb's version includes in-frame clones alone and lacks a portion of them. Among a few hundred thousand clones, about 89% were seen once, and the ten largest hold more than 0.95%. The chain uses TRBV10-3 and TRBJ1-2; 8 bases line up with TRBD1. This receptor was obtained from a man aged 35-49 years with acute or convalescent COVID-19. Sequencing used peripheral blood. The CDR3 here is CAISEFGTGYGYTF. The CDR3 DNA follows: TGTGCCATCAGTGAGTTTGGGACAGGTTATGGCTACACCTTC.